This T cell receptor beta chain was profiled in a study of CD8 T cells in ankylosing spondylitis. MiXCR, run by TCRdb on the 5' RACE reads, gives a single entry per CDR3 protein. The sample lists about 240,000 distinct CDR3 sequences, around 8% occurring once. The CDR3 is 14 amino acids. The V end lost 1 base, the J end lost 4 bases, and 11 bases lay between the germline ends. This clonotype showed up many times. Its target is not known. Study-wide results and limits: In ankylosing spondylitis blood, a motif of about 8 highly homologous TCR beta variants appeared characteristic. Reportedly, matched ankylosing spondylitis synovial fluid was significantly enriched for disease-linked clones.

Input material: blood, either unsorted or a sorted T cell fraction (not recorded which). This receptor was taken from a female donor with ankylosing spondylitis or in good health (not recorded which). The rearrangement uses TRBV12-3 or TRBV12-4 and TRBJ2-7; D might be TRBD2 (6 bases). The CDR3 sequence is CASSLGGTTYEQYF. In nucleotides, the CDR3 is TGTGCCAGCAGTTTAGGCGGGACCACATACGAGCAGTACTTC.